This is a list of T cell receptor beta chains from one sample in a study of beta chain features in type 1 diabetes. Profiling relied on immunoSEQ multiplex PCR, and the TCRdb table lists in-frame clones only, not all of them. The sample shows about 450,000 clones, roughly 11% of them seen only once. Input material: naive CD4+ T cells from blood. The receptors stem from a woman aged 18-29 years in good health. The CDR3 runs from the conserved cysteine through the conserved F or W. Fields, in order: J gene, V gene, CDR3 length, D gene, clone size, CDR3 DNA, CDR3 protein. D genes are given only for firm matches. Clone size is not always given. Where it is, it says once, few, many or a class for expanded clones.

j_call: TRBJ2-1; v_call: TRBV11-2; cdr3_length: 14; d_call: -; clone_size: -; cdr3_nt: TGTGCCAGCAGCTTAGATGGTAACTACAATGAGCAGTTCTTC; cdr3_aa: CASSLDGNYNEQFF
j_call: TRBJ2-1; v_call: TRBV7-9; cdr3_length: 16; d_call: TRBD1; clone_size: few; cdr3_nt: TGTGCCAGCAGCTTAGCGAGGACAGGGAGTTACAATGAGCAGTTCTTC; cdr3_aa: CASSLARTGSYNEQFF
j_call: TRBJ2-7; v_call: TRBV29-1; cdr3_length: 11; d_call: -; clone_size: -; cdr3_nt: TGCAGCGTCCAGGTCGCCCACGAGCAGTACTTC; cdr3_aa: CSVQVAHEQYF
j_call: TRBJ2-3; v_call: TRBV18; cdr3_length: 12; d_call: -; clone_size: -; cdr3_nt: TGTGCCAGCTCAAGTCGGGCAGATACGCAGTATTTT; cdr3_aa: CASSSRADTQYF
j_call: TRBJ2-3; v_call: TRBV21-1; cdr3_length: 15; d_call: -; clone_size: -; cdr3_nt: TGTGCCAGCAGCAACGGGACAGGTCTGCCCGATACGCAGTATTTT; cdr3_aa: CASSNGTGLPDTQYF
j_call: TRBJ2-3; v_call: TRBV7-2; cdr3_length: 14; d_call: -; clone_size: -; cdr3_nt: TGTGCCAGCAGCTTTAGGCGAACCACAGATACGCAGTATTTT; cdr3_aa: CASSFRRTTDTQYF
j_call: TRBJ2-5; v_call: TRBV5-1; cdr3_length: 14; d_call: -; clone_size: few; cdr3_nt: TGCGCCAGCAGCTTGGGACCTCAGGGTGAGACCCAGTACTTC; cdr3_aa: CASSLGPQGETQYF
j_call: TRBJ2-2; v_call: TRBV15; cdr3_length: 14; d_call: TRBD2; clone_size: -; cdr3_nt: TGTGCCACATCAGGCGGGGGAAACACCGGGGAGCTGTTTTTT; cdr3_aa: CATSGGGNTGELFF
j_call: TRBJ2-2; v_call: TRBV7-3; cdr3_length: 14; d_call: -; clone_size: -; cdr3_nt: TGTGCCAGCAGGCCCGTAGGGGTAGCCGGGGAGCTGTTTTTT; cdr3_aa: CASRPVGVAGELFF
j_call: TRBJ2-1; v_call: TRBV25-1; cdr3_length: 17; d_call: -; clone_size: few; cdr3_nt: TGTGCCAGCAGTTCCCTCCTAGGGGGAGCTGCCTACAATGAGCAGTTCTTC; cdr3_aa: CASSSLLGGAAYNEQFF
j_call: TRBJ2-5; v_call: TRBV29-1; cdr3_length: 15; d_call: -; clone_size: few; cdr3_nt: TGCAGCGTTGATTTTAGCCTTACCATCCAAGAGACCCAGTACTTC; cdr3_aa: CSVDFSLTIQETQYF
j_call: TRBJ2-3; v_call: TRBV19; cdr3_length: 13; d_call: -; clone_size: -; cdr3_nt: TGTGCCAGTAGTCGCCTAGTCTTAGATACGCAGTATTTT; cdr3_aa: CASSRLVLDTQYF
j_call: TRBJ2-1; v_call: TRBV5-4; cdr3_length: 16; d_call: -; clone_size: -; cdr3_nt: TGTGCCAGCAGCTTGTTTGGCCAGAACTCCTACAATGAGCAGTTCTTC; cdr3_aa: CASSLFGQNSYNEQFF
j_call: TRBJ2-3; v_call: TRBV9; cdr3_length: 14; d_call: -; clone_size: few; cdr3_nt: TGTGCCAGCAGCGTAGCCGCCAGACAAGATACGCAGTATTTT; cdr3_aa: CASSVAARQDTQYF
j_call: TRBJ2-4; v_call: TRBV7-2; cdr3_length: 16; d_call: TRBD1; clone_size: few; cdr3_nt: TGTGCCAGCAGCGGCGGGACAGGGGGAGCCAAAAACATTCAGTACTTC; cdr3_aa: CASSGGTGGAKNIQYF
j_call: TRBJ2-7; v_call: TRBV6-5; cdr3_length: 16; d_call: -; clone_size: few; cdr3_nt: TGTGCCAGCAGTTCCACACCCGACAGGCGCTACGACGAGCAGTACTTC; cdr3_aa: CASSSTPDRRYDEQYF
j_call: TRBJ2-2; v_call: TRBV15; cdr3_length: 13; d_call: -; clone_size: -; cdr3_nt: TGTGCCACCAGCAGAACTAGGGGCGGGGAGCTGTTTTTT; cdr3_aa: CATSRTRGGELFF
j_call: TRBJ2-5; v_call: TRBV19; cdr3_length: 13; d_call: -; clone_size: few; cdr3_nt: TGTGCCAGCCGTTTACAGGACCAAGAGACCCAGTACTTC; cdr3_aa: CASRLQDQETQYF
j_call: TRBJ2-1; v_call: TRBV30; cdr3_length: 15; d_call: TRBD2; clone_size: -; cdr3_nt: TGTGCCTTTCACCAGCGGGAGCCCACCTACAATGAGCAGTTCTTC; cdr3_aa: CAFHQREPTYNEQFF